This is a list of T cell receptor beta chains from one sample in a study of immune cell composition in non-small cell lung cancer. TCRdb's table, derived via immunoSEQ multiplex PCR, lists solely in-frame clones and lacks some. The sample yields approximately 7,000 clones, roughly 74% seen once. Input material: lung tumor tissue. The receptors here all came from a human donor with non-small cell lung cancer. The CDR3 runs from the conserved cysteine through the conserved F or W. Each record gives: CDR3 DNA, CDR3 protein, clone size, D gene, V gene, J gene. A D gene is named only where the DNA matches it firmly. Rows may omit the clone size; those that give it use once, few, many or a size class.

DNA: TGCGCCAGCAGCTTGGACGGACAGGGGGCTGGAAGAGGTGGCTACACCTTC; CDR3: CASSLDGQGAGRGGYTF; size: NA; D: TRBD1; V: TRBV5-1; J: TRBJ1-2
DNA: TGTGCCAGCAGCTTAGATATCACTAGCGGGGTACGCGCAGAGACCCAGTACTTC; CDR3: CASSLDITSGVRAETQYF; size: few; D: TRBD2; V: TRBV7-6; J: TRBJ2-5
DNA: TGTGCCAGTCTAAGAGATACGCAGTATTTT; CDR3: CASLRDTQYF; size: NA; D: NA; V: TRBV28; J: TRBJ2-3
DNA: TGTGCCAGCAGCTACTCAGGGGGAAGCACAGATACGCAGTATTTT; CDR3: CASSYSGGSTDTQYF; size: once; D: TRBD1; V: TRBV7-6; J: TRBJ2-3
DNA: TGTGCCAGCAGCCACCCTCGGACTAGCGGAAAAGAGACCCAGTACTTC; CDR3: CASSHPRTSGKETQYF; size: NA; D: TRBD2; V: TRBV14; J: TRBJ2-5
DNA: TGTGCCAGCTCTCCCGGGACAGGGTTCATGGCAGATACGCAGTATTTT; CDR3: CASSPGTGFMADTQYF; size: NA; D: TRBD1; V: TRBV18; J: TRBJ2-3
DNA: TGTGCCTGGAGTCCCCCCCCCAGACTAGCGAAAAGCTACGAGCAGTACTTC; CDR3: CAWSPPPRLAKSYEQYF; size: NA; D: TRBD2; V: TRBV30; J: TRBJ2-7
DNA: TGTGCCAGCAGCCTCCGGGATAATAATTCACCCCTCCACTTT; CDR3: CASSLRDNNSPLHF; size: NA; D: NA; V: TRBV7-9; J: TRBJ1-6
DNA: TGCGCCAGCAGCCAAGACCGGGGGGGCAGTGAAAAACTGTTTTTT; CDR3: CASSQDRGGSEKLFF; size: few; D: NA; V: TRBV4-1; J: TRBJ1-4
DNA: TGTGCCAGCAGCCAGGGGACAGGGGAGAAGGGCAATCAGCCCCAGCATTTT; CDR3: CASSQGTGEKGNQPQHF; size: few; D: TRBD1; V: TRBV4-2; J: TRBJ1-5
DNA: TGTGCCAGCAGTCCCCGGGACAGTCAGCGCTCTGAAGCTTTCTTT; CDR3: CASSPRDSQRSEAFF; size: few; D: TRBD1; V: TRBV27; J: TRBJ1-1
DNA: TGCAGCGTCGGCAAGGGTGTAGCGGGGCCTTACGAGCAGTACTTC; CDR3: CSVGKGVAGPYEQYF; size: NA; D: TRBD2; V: TRBV29-1; J: TRBJ2-7
DNA: TGTGCCAGCAGTGAACGGCCTAGCGGGAGGGGCGGGGAGCTGTTTTTT; CDR3: CASSERPSGRGGELFF; size: once; D: TRBD2; V: TRBV2; J: TRBJ2-2
DNA: TGTGCCACCAGCTTTCTAGCGGGGGGTCGAGATACGCAGTATTTT; CDR3: CATSFLAGGRDTQYF; size: NA; D: TRBD2; V: TRBV15; J: TRBJ2-3
DNA: TGTGCCAGCAGCCCCAGCGGACTAGCGGAAGAGACCCAGTACTTC; CDR3: CASSPSGLAEETQYF; size: NA; D: TRBD2; V: TRBV7-2; J: TRBJ2-5
DNA: TGTGCCAGCAGCTTTTCGGACAGGGTCCTTCTCGAGCAGTACTTC; CDR3: CASSFSDRVLLEQYF; size: NA; D: TRBD1; V: TRBV5-6; J: TRBJ2-7
DNA: TGTGCCTGGACCAGACAGTACACTGAAGCTTTCTTT; CDR3: CAWTRQYTEAFF; size: NA; D: NA; V: TRBV30; J: TRBJ1-1
DNA: TGTGCCAGCAGTGATAGTAGGGGGCGCGACTGGGGTCAGCCCCAGCATTTT; CDR3: CASSDSRGRDWGQPQHF; size: few; D: TRBD1; V: TRBV2; J: TRBJ1-5
DNA: TGTGCCAGCAGCTTAGCGCCTCCCTTTCCACAGAGATCACAGCCCCAGCATTTT; CDR3: CASSLAPPFPQRSQPQHF; size: NA; D: NA; V: TRBV7-2; J: TRBJ1-5
DNA: TGTGCCAGCTCACCTACCTCCCGACAGGGGGGGGAAAAACTGTTTTTT; CDR3: CASSPTSRQGGEKLFF; size: NA; D: TRBD1; V: TRBV18; J: TRBJ1-4
DNA: TGTGCCAGTAGTATATTCACGGGCGGGGGAACCGGGGCCAACGTCCTGACTTTC; CDR3: CASSIFTGGGTGANVLTF; size: NA; D: TRBD2; V: TRBV19; J: TRBJ2-6
DNA: TGTGCCAGCAGTTTAGGGGGGACCCATAGCAATCAGCCCCAGCATTTT; CDR3: CASSLGGTHSNQPQHF; size: few; D: NA; V: TRBV27; J: TRBJ1-5
DNA: TGTGCCAGCAGCTTGGTGGAGTTACTAGGGGGCTACACCTTC; CDR3: CASSLVELLGGYTF; size: NA; D: NA; V: TRBV7-9; J: TRBJ1-2
DNA: TGCGCCAGCAGCCAAAGCGGGGGGGCCTGGGAGACCCAGTACTTC; CDR3: CASSQSGGAWETQYF; size: few; D: TRBD2; V: TRBV5-1; J: TRBJ2-5
DNA: TGTGCCAGTAGTCTTTGGACTAGCGGGTTGGTGACCTACAATGAGCAGTTCTTC; CDR3: CASSLWTSGLVTYNEQFF; size: NA; D: TRBD2; V: TRBV19; J: TRBJ2-1
DNA: TGTGCCAGCAGTACCGACGGGAGGGGGCAGTTCTTC; CDR3: CASSTDGRGQFF; size: NA; D: TRBD2; V: TRBV6-6; J: TRBJ2-1
DNA: TGTGCCAGCAGCTTATCCGGGACTAGCTCCTACGAGCAGTACTTC; CDR3: CASSLSGTSSYEQYF; size: NA; D: TRBD2; V: TRBV7-6; J: TRBJ2-7
DNA: TGTGCCAGCAGCTCCGGACAGTTCAGTTATACGCAGTATTTT; CDR3: CASSSGQFSYTQYF; size: once; D: NA; V: TRBV7-9; J: TRBJ2-3
DNA: TGCGCCAGCAGCCAAGGCGGGGAGGGCACTGAAGCTTTCTTT; CDR3: CASSQGGEGTEAFF; size: once; D: NA; V: TRBV4-1; J: TRBJ1-1
DNA: TGCGCCAGCAGCACTGGACAGGGGAGGGAGCACACTGAAGCTTTCTTT; CDR3: CASSTGQGREHTEAFF; size: NA; D: TRBD1; V: TRBV5-1; J: TRBJ1-1
DNA: TGTGCCAGTAGTATAGATCAGGGAAACACTGAAGCTTTCTTT; CDR3: CASSIDQGNTEAFF; size: few; D: NA; V: TRBV19; J: TRBJ1-1
DNA: TGTGCCAATTATCGGGTAGCGGGAGAGCTATCCTACAATGAGCAGTTCTTC; CDR3: CANYRVAGELSYNEQFF; size: NA; D: NA; V: TRBV21-1; J: TRBJ2-1
DNA: TGTGCCACCAGCAGAGAAAGGGGGAATTCACCCCTCCACTTT; CDR3: CATSRERGNSPLHF; size: NA; D: NA; V: TRBV15; J: TRBJ1-6
DNA: TGCGCCAGCAGCTTGGTTGCAGGTGGCTACACCTTC; CDR3: CASSLVAGGYTF; size: few; D: NA; V: TRBV5-1; J: TRBJ1-2
DNA: TGCGCCAGCAGCCAAGAAAGGGAGAACCAAGAGACCCAGTACTTC; CDR3: CASSQERENQETQYF; size: NA; D: NA; V: TRBV4-1; J: TRBJ2-5
DNA: TGTGCCAGTAGCCCCGGGACTACCTACAATGAGCAGTTCTTC; CDR3: CASSPGTTYNEQFF; size: NA; D: TRBD2; V: TRBV19; J: TRBJ2-1
DNA: TGTGCCAGCAGACCCCAGGGGGCTAATGAAAAACTGTTTTTT; CDR3: CASRPQGANEKLFF; size: NA; D: TRBD1; V: TRBV6-1; J: TRBJ1-4
DNA: TGTGCCACCTCGACAGGGGGACAGGGCTATCAGCCCCAGCATTTT; CDR3: CATSTGGQGYQPQHF; size: NA; D: TRBD1; V: TRBV15; J: TRBJ1-5
DNA: TGTGCCAGCAGCTTAGAGGACAGGGGGCGAGAGCAGTACTTC; CDR3: CASSLEDRGREQYF; size: NA; D: TRBD1; V: TRBV7-6; J: TRBJ2-7
DNA: TGTGCCAGTGGCGGACAGGGTGATAATTCACCTCTCCACTTT; CDR3: CASGGQGDNSPLHF; size: NA; D: TRBD1; V: TRBV25-1; J: TRBJ1-6
DNA: TGTGCCAGCAGTGAAGCGACAGGGATCGGCTATGGCTACACCTTC; CDR3: CASSEATGIGYGYTF; size: NA; D: TRBD1; V: TRBV6-1; J: TRBJ1-2
DNA: TGTGCCAGTAGTATCGACAGGGCGACCTATGGCTACACCTTC; CDR3: CASSIDRATYGYTF; size: NA; D: TRBD1; V: TRBV19; J: TRBJ1-2
DNA: TGTGCCAGAAGCTTAATAGGTGGACAGGAAGCTTTCTTT; CDR3: CARSLIGGQEAFF; size: NA; D: NA; V: TRBV5-3; J: TRBJ1-1
DNA: TGTGCCAGTAGTATCAAAGGGGTCTATGGCTACACCTTC; CDR3: CASSIKGVYGYTF; size: NA; D: NA; V: TRBV19; J: TRBJ1-2